This TCR beta chain was sequenced for a study of CD8+ T cells in alopecia areata (dated by TCRdb to between 2018 and 2020). Study-wide context: Treated patients were enrolled in an open-label pilot trial of oral tofacitinib, 5 to 10 mg twice daily, for moderate-to-severe alopecia areata. Patients received tofacitinib for 6 to 18 months and were then followed off drug for 6 months to check for delayed response and recurrence. For the treated patients, the SALT score, which quantifies what percentage of scalp surface area is affected, served as the measure of disease severity. In both human patients and the C3H/HeJ mouse model, the study applied high-throughput TCRbeta sequencing to look at T cell clonal expansion in alopecia areata. On the human side, TCRbeta sequencing was run on scalp tissue and on sorted CD4+ and CD8+ peripheral blood T cells from healthy controls and from alopecia areata patients with either patchy or totalis/universalis disease. Patients on tofacitinib were biopsied at baseline and after 4 and 24 weeks of treatment, and several of the patients also had a later scalp biopsy. Scalp clonality was compared across normal scalp (n=4), patchy alopecia areata scalp (n=8), and alopecia totalis/universalis scalp (n=8). RNA was obtained with the PAXgene miRNA kit for fixed scalp, the miRNeasy kit for PBMCs, and the RNeasy kit for mouse skin. TCRbeta CDR3 regions were amplified by immunoSEQ multiplex PCR using 35 Vbeta forward and 13 Jbeta reverse primers.

The V end loses 4 bases and the J end loses 10 bases, and a stretch of 15 bases separates them. Its CDR3 holds 12 amino acids, cysteine through phenylalanine. CDR3 DNA is the only sequence kept; it has 36 bases, read in frame from the first base. Reading the germline V gene gives CDR1 SGDLS and CDR2 YYNGEE. Receptor amplification or capture employed the immunoSEQ multiplex PCR assay. To provide template for TCR sequencing, every sample had RNA extracted and reverse transcribed into cDNA. First-strand cDNA was synthesized using SuperScript III with a 2:1 mix of oligo-dT and random hexamers. A synthetic immune receptor repertoire was used to gauge amplification bias, and whatever bias remained was removed computationally. On the authors' methods: Raw reads were preprocessed for error removal, and CDR3 was defined according to IMGT conventions as running from the conserved cysteine to phenylalanine. Clonality was calculated as 1 minus Shannon entropy normalized by log2 of the number of productive unique TCRs. Whether scalp clones were CD4 or CD8 was inferred by matching scalp TCRbeta sequences against CD4 and CD8 repertoires sorted from blood. The table comes from immuneACCESS by way of TCRdb, which keeps in-frame sequences with V and J called. Part of the clones is missing from these tables; in studies checked, under half for an unresolved V gene and the rest for unknown reasons. V and J calls and clone size follow that table, whereas D and trimming were derived from the DNA. The sample yields 150,000 to 200,000 clones; around 60% were counted once. The ten top clones hold about 1.3% of the sample.

Findings and caveats that apply to the study as a whole: Compared with mice, TCR sequences shared between patients were less clear, possibly partly because of HLA diversity across the patient population. Many expanded lesional clones were found to persist in scalp and blood during tofacitinib treatment, and relapse after treatment cessation may be partly explained by this persistence. Unlike mouse skin, which is dominated by gammadelta T cells, normal human skin has resident alphabeta T cells that are also sequenced, and this complicates analysis of the scalp TCR repertoire. Because the treated cohort was small and included a single nonresponder, larger studies are needed to assess links between baseline CD8+ expansion and response. Tofacitinib significantly lowered scalp clonality and the number of expanded CD8+ clones among the top 100 scalp clones. Compared with normal scalp, lesional scalp had higher clonality and more expanded CD8+ clones, particularly in alopecia totalis/universalis, a pattern that suggests antigenic drive.

The treatment or condition label, read with the paper, signifies: oral pan-JAK inhibitor, 5-10 mg twice daily. Peripheral blood and lesional scalp punch biopsies were obtained from patients with alopecia areata. PBMCs were isolated by density centrifugation and stained for CD3, CD4 and CD8, after which CD4+ and CD8+ T cells were sorted on a FACSAria. As concerns this clone: Which antigen it targets is not known. No much larger clone exists at a distance of one base, and base qualities are not known.

The sequencing used CD4+ T cells sorted from blood, collected between weeks 49 and 50, from a patient treated with tofacitinib. The TCR sequence derives from a human donor with alopecia areata. The chain is encoded by TRBV9 joined to TRBJ2-7; the D assignment is uncertain and may be TRBD1 or TRBD2, with 5 bases supporting each. In nucleotide form, the sequence is TGTGCCAGCAGCTCCACCGGGACCGATCAGTACTTC. This codes for CASSSTGTDQYF. Joined to the reference TRBV9 and TRBJ2-7 proteins, this CDR3 gives the full variable domain: DSGVTQTPKHLITATGQRVTLRCSPRSGDLSVYWYQQSLDQGLQFLIQYYNGEERAKGNILERFSAQQFPDLHSELNLSSLELGDSALYFCASSSTGTDQYFGPGTRLTVT.